This entry is about one T cell receptor (beta chain). Its antigen is not known. This sample is drawn from a study of cytomegalovirus exposure and HLA in healthy donors. Whole-study findings and limits: Researchers reported that a few CMV-associated chains were confirmed in vitro as CMV antigen-specific. Immune exposure was documented only through CMV serostatus. In a later analysis, common viral pathogens appeared linked to several of the most significant clusters.

V was clipped by 7 bases and J by 2 bases; unmatched bases: 11. Germline CDR1 MDHEN, CDR2 SYDVKM. The CDR3 runs to 15 residues. Primers for the PCR totalled 60 Vbeta and 13 Jbeta. TCRdb's table, derived via immunoSEQ multiplex PCR, lists solely in-frame clones and lacks some. The specimen's table records some 110,000 clones. The chain recombines TRBV28 with TRBJ2-7; 7 bases agree with TRBD2. The clonotype was recovered from a man between 25 and 39 years old in good health and CMV-seronegative. Sequenced material: PBMCs. The CDR3 nucleotides read TGTGCCAGCATCGGGGGGTTCTTAGGGGCCTACGAGCAGTACTTC. Its protein product is CASIGGFLGAYEQYF. The variable domain in full, completed from reference TRBV28 and TRBJ2-7, reads DVKVTQSSRYLVKRTGEKVFLECVQDMDHENMFWYRQDPGLGLRLIYFSYDVKMKEKGDIPEGYSVSREKKERFSLILESASTNQTSMYLCASIGGFLGAYEQYFGPGTRLTVT.